This is a list of T cell receptor beta chains from one sample in a study of blood T cell repertoires in COVID-19. Sequencing used immunoSEQ multiplex PCR; TCRdb keeps in-frame clones, though not all of them. The sample shows approximately 41,000 clones, over 80% of them seen only once. The specimen sequenced was peripheral blood. These receptor sequences come from a woman aged 40 to 50 with acute or convalescent COVID-19. CDR3s include the opening cysteine and the closing phenylalanine or tryptophan. D genes are given only for firm matches. Size is omitted from some rows. Given values are once, few, many or a class for expanded clones.

TRBJ1-2 14 NA TRBV5-6 NA TGTGCCAGCAGCCCAGGGTGGACGAACTATGGCTACACCTTC CASSPGWTNYGYTF
TRBJ1-2 13 NA TRBV11-2 TRBD1 TGTGCCAGCAGGGCCACGACAGGGGCAACTTTAGTCTTC CASRATTGATLVF
TRBJ2-3 17 NA TRBV7-2 TRBD2 TGTGCCAGCAGCTTGGGACTAGCGGGGACACTCACAGATACGCAGTATTTT CASSLGLAGTLTDTQYF
TRBJ1-5 15 NA TRBV7-2 NA TGTGCCAGCAGCTTAGCGTTGGGGGGAGGTCAGCCCCAGCATTTT CASSLALGGGQPQHF
TRBJ2-7 15 NA TRBV6-5 TRBD2 TGTGCCAGCAGTTACTCGCACCGGCGGGAGAACGAGCAGTACTTC CASSYSHRRENEQYF
TRBJ2-3 15 NA TRBV5-1 NA TGCGCCAGCGGAGGGACAGCCACTAGCACAGATACGCAGTATTTT CASGGTATSTDTQYF
TRBJ1-1 13 NA TRBV2 NA TGTGCCAGCAGTGGGGACACGAACACTGAAGCTTTCTTT CASSGDTNTEAFF
TRBJ2-7 15 NA TRBV5-4 TRBD1 TGTGCCAGCAGCTTTCTCCAGGGGGCCTCCTACGAGCAGTACTTC CASSFLQGASYEQYF
TRBJ1-4 15 NA TRBV19 TRBD1 TGTGCCAGTAGTACGCGACAGGGGGTTAGTGAAAAACTGTTTTTT CASSTRQGVSEKLFF
TRBJ2-1 19 NA TRBV5-6 TRBD2 TGTGCCAGCAGCAGTGGACTAGCGGGAGGGTGGAGCTCCTACAATGAGCAGTTCTTC CASSSGLAGGWSSYNEQFF
TRBJ1-5 15 few TRBV6-1 TRBD1 TGTGCCAGCAGTGAGGGGGACAGGGGCAATCAGCCCCAGCATTTT CASSEGDRGNQPQHF
TRBJ2-2 18 few TRBV19 NA TGTGCCAGTAGTATTTTCCAGGGCGTCAACAGGGACCACGTAGAGGTGTTTTTT CASSIFQGVNRDHVEVFF
TRBJ2-2 16 NA TRBV19 TRBD1 TGTGCCAGTTTAAAGCCGGGACAGGGGAGGGCCGGGGAGCTGTTTTTT CASLKPGQGRAGELFF
TRBJ2-6 18 NA TRBV28 NA TGTGCCAGCACCGTTAGGAGGGGAAGAGGCTCTGGGGCCAACGTCCTGACTTTC CASTVRRGRGSGANVLTF
TRBJ1-6 13 NA TRBV4-1 TRBD1 TGCGCCAGCAGAAAACAGGGGGCTTCACCCCTCCACTTT CASRKQGASPLHF
TRBJ1-5 16 NA TRBV3-1/TRBV3-2 TRBD1 TGTGCCAGCAGCCAGGGGGTCACAGGGGTCAATCAGCCCCAGCATTTT CASSQGVTGVNQPQHF
TRBJ1-5 15 NA TRBV19 NA TGTGCCAGTAGTATAGAGACAGTTAGCAATCAGCCCCAGCATTTT CASSIETVSNQPQHF
TRBJ1-1 14 once TRBV30 TRBD1 TGTGCCTGGAGTGTGTCCCCGACAGGGGCTGAAGCTTTCTTT CAWSVSPTGAEAFF
TRBJ2-1 15 NA TRBV27 TRBD2 TGTGCCAGCAGTTTTGGGACTAGCGGGGACAATGAGCAGTTCTTC CASSFGTSGDNEQFF
TRBJ1-1 15 NA TRBV15 NA TGTGCCACCAGCAGAGATTTAGCGGGTGTCACTGAAGCTTTCTTT CATSRDLAGVTEAFF
TRBJ1-1 15 NA TRBV6-1 NA TGTGCCAGCAGTGACAGACAGAGTATGAACACTGAAGCTTTCTTT CASSDRQSMNTEAFF
TRBJ2-4 15 NA TRBV29-1 NA TGCAGCGTTGAAGCCCCGACAGTTACCAAAAACATTCAGTACTTC CSVEAPTVTKNIQYF
TRBJ1-3 15 NA TRBV6-2/TRBV6-3 NA TGTGCCAGCAGTTACAGGGGTCATTCTGGAAACACCATATATTTT CASSYRGHSGNTIYF
TRBJ2-3 14 NA TRBV10-2 NA TGCGCCAGCAGTCCGGGACTGAACACAGATACGCAGTATTTT CASSPGLNTDTQYF
TRBJ1-3 16 NA TRBV6-1 NA TGTGCCAGCAGTGACCTAGGAAGGGGCAAAGGAAACACCATATATTTT CASSDLGRGKGNTIYF
TRBJ1-4 11 NA TRBV30 NA TGTGCCCGGGAACAGGGTGAAAAACTGTTTTTT CAREQGEKLFF
TRBJ2-3 14 NA TRBV7-3 NA TGTGCCAGCAGCTTAGGCGGGGGCTGGGATACGCAGTATTTT CASSLGGGWDTQYF
TRBJ1-3 17 NA TRBV15 NA TGTGCCACCAGCAGAGACGGGGGAGGGGGCTCTGGAAACACCATATATTTT CATSRDGGGGSGNTIYF
TRBJ1-2 11 few TRBV6-6 NA TGTGCCAGCTGGCTAGACTATGGCTACACCTTC CASWLDYGYTF
TRBJ2-3 15 once TRBV5-6 NA TGTGCCAGCAGCTTGGGTAGGGAGAGCACAGATACGCAGTATTTT CASSLGRESTDTQYF
TRBJ2-7 12 NA TRBV6-5 TRBD1 TGTGCCAGCAGTTACCGGGACAGGGAGCAGTACTTC CASSYRDREQYF
TRBJ2-7 15 once TRBV28 NA TGTGCCAGCAGTTTTAGGGGGTCCCTCTCCTACGAGCAGTACTTC CASSFRGSLSYEQYF
TRBJ1-5 16 NA TRBV27 NA TGTGCCAGCAGTCTTATGGGGGGAGGTGGCAATCAGCCCCAGCATTTT CASSLMGGGGNQPQHF
TRBJ1-4 16 NA TRBV5-1 TRBD1 TGCGCCAGCAGCACCGCAGGGGGCCATTATAATGAAAAACTGTTTTTT CASSTAGGHYNEKLFF
TRBJ2-7 15 NA TRBV5-4 TRBD2 TGTGCCAGCAGCTTCCGGACTAGCGGGAGCTACGAGCAGTACTTC CASSFRTSGSYEQYF
TRBJ2-3 16 NA TRBV9 TRBD2 TGTGCCAGCAGCGTAGTGGGGGGAGGGGGCACAGATACGCAGTATTTT CASSVVGGGGTDTQYF
TRBJ1-2 13 NA TRBV3-1/TRBV3-2 TRBD1 TGTGCCAGCAGCCAGGCAAACAGGGGCGGCTACACCTTC CASSQANRGGYTF
TRBJ2-3 16 once TRBV4-3 TRBD1 TGCGCCAGCAGCCAGTCCTTCGGACAGGGCACAGATACGCAGTATTTT CASSQSFGQGTDTQYF
TRBJ2-2 14 NA TRBV27 NA TGTGCCAGCAGCGGAGTGGGGCTCACCGGGGAGCTGTTTTTT CASSGVGLTGELFF
TRBJ2-3 16 NA TRBV5-1 TRBD1 TGCGCCAGCAGTCGGACAGGGGATGCGTACACAGATACGCAGTATTTT CASSRTGDAYTDTQYF
TRBJ2-7 15 NA TRBV7-3 NA TGTGCCAGCAGCCTAGGACAGCTGGGTTCCTACGAGCAGTACTTC CASSLGQLGSYEQYF
TRBJ2-1 14 NA TRBV6-4 TRBD2 TGTGCCAGCAGTCCTAGCGGGAGGTCCAATGAGCAGTTCTTC CASSPSGRSNEQFF
TRBJ1-5 13 NA TRBV7-9 NA TGTGCCAGCAGCTCCCAGGGGAATCAGCCCCAGCATTTT CASSSQGNQPQHF
TRBJ2-1 20 NA TRBV21-1 NA TGTGCCAGCAGCAAAGATCCGAAGACTAGCGTAGATACCTCCTACAATGAGCAGTTCTTC CASSKDPKTSVDTSYNEQFF
TRBJ1-3 13 NA TRBV30 NA TGTGCCTGGAGCCGGTCCTCTGGAAACACCATATATTTT CAWSRSSGNTIYF
TRBJ2-1 15 NA TRBV6-4 NA TGTGCCAGCAGCATCCGTAGGGGGTCCTACAATGAGCAGTTCTTC CASSIRRGSYNEQFF
TRBJ1-3 16 NA TRBV7-3 NA TGTGCCAGCAGCTACTCGGGGGGCTTCTCTGGAAACACCATATATTTT CASSYSGGFSGNTIYF
TRBJ1-5 15 NA TRBV6-1 TRBD1 TGTGCCAGCAGCCAGGACAGGTCTAGCAATCAGCCCCAGCATTTT CASSQDRSSNQPQHF
TRBJ2-5 15 NA TRBV28 TRBD1 TGTGCCAGCAGTTTACTTGGACAGGGCCAAGAGACCCAGTACTTC CASSLLGQGQETQYF